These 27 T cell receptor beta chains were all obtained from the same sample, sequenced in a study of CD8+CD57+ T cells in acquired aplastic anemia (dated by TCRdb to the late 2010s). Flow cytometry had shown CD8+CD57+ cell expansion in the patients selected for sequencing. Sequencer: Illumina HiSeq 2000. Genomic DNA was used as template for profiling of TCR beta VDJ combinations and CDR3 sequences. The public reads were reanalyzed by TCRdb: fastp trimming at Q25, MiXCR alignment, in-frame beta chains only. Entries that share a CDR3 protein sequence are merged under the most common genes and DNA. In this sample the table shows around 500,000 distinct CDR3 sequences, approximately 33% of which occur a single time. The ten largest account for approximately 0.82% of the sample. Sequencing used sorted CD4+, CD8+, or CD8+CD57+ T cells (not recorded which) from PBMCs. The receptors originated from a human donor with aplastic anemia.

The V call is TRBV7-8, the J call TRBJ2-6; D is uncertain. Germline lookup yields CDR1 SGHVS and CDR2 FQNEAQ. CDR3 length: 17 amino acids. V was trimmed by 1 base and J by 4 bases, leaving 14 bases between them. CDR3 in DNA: TGTGCCAGCAGCTTAGTCGGTTGGGTTCCAGGGGCCAACGTCCTGACTTTC. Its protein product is CASSLVGWVPGANVLTF.

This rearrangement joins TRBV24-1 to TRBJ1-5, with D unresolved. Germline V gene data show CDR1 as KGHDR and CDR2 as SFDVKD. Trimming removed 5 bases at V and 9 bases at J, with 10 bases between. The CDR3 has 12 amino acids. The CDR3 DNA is TGTGCCACCAGTGCCCCAACGGGGCCCCAGCATTTT. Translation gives CATSAPTGPQHF.

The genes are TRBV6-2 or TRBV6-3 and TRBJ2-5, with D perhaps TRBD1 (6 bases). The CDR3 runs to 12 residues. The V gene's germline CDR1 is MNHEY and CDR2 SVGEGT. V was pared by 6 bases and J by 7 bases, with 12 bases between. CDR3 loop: CASRQGIATQYF. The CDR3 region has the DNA TGTGCCAGCAGACAGGGCATCGCGACCCAGTACTTC.

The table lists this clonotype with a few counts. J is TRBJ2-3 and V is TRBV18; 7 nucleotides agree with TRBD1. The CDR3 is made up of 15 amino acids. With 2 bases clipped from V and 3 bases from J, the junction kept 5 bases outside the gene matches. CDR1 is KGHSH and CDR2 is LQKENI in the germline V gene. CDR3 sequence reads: CASSPSQGVTDTQYF. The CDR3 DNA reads TGTGCCAGCTCACCATCCCAGGGGGTGACAGATACGCAGTATTTT.

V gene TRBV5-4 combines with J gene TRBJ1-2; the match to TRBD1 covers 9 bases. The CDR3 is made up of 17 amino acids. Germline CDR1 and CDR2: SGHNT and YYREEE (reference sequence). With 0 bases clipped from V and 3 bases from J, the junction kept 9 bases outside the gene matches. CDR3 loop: CASSLVTGGFGDYGYTF. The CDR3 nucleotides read TGTGCCAGCAGCTTGGTGACAGGGGGGTTTGGCGACTATGGCTACACCTTC.

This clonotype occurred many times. CDR3 amino acids: CASSSGQRYEQYF. The CDR3 DNA follows: TGTGCCAGTAGCTCCGGACAGCGTTACGAGCAGTACTTC. V is TRBV19 and J is TRBJ2-7, with a tentative D call TRBD1 (6 bases). This CDR3 contains 13 residues. Trimming removed 6 bases from V and 4 bases from J, with 13 bases in between. Per germline, CDR1 LNHDA and CDR2 SQIVND (reference sequence).

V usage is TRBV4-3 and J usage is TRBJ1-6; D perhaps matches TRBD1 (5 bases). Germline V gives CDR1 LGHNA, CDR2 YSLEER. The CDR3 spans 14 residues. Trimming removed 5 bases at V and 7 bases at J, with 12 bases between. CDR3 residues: CASSSGTKNSPLHF. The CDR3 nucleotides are TGCGCCAGCAGCTCGGGGACCAAAAATTCACCCCTCCACTTT.

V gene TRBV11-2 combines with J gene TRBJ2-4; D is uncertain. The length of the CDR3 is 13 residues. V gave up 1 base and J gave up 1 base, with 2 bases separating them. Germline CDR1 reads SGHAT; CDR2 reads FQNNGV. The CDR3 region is CASSLVAKNIQYF. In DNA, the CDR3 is TGTGCCAGCAGCTTAGTCGCCAAAAACATTCAGTACTTC.

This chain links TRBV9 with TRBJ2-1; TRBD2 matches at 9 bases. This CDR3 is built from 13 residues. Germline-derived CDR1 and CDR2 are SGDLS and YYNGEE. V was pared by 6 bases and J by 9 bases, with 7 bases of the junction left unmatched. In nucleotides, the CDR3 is TGTGCCAGCAACCAGCGGGGGGATGGTGAGCAGTTCTTC. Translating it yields CASNQRGDGEQFF.

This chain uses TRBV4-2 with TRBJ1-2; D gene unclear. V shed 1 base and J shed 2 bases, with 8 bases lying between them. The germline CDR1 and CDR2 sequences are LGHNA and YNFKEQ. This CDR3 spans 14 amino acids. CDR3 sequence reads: CASSQAGKNYGYTF. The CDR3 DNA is TGTGCCAGCAGCCAAGCTGGCAAGAACTATGGCTACACCTTC.

The CDR3 sequence: CASRRDSISGANVLTF. The CDR3 nucleotides are TGTGCCAGCAGGCGGGACAGTATCTCTGGGGCCAACGTCCTGACTTTC. The chain carries TRBV6-4 and TRBJ2-6; D might be TRBD1 (7 bases). From germline, CDR1 is MRHNA and CDR2 SNTAGT. The CDR3 runs 16 residues. Trimming stripped 6 bases from V and 0 bases from J, with 12 bases between.

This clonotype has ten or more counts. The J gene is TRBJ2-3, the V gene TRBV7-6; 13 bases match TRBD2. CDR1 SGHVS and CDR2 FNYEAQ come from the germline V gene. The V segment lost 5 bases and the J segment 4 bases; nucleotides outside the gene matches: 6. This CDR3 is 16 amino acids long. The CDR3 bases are TGTGCCAGCAGCGTACTAGCGGGAGGGCCAGCAGATACGCAGTATTTT. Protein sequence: CASSVLAGGPADTQYF. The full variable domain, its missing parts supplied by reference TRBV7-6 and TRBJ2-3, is GAGVSQSPRYKVTKRGQDVALRCDPISGHVSLYWYRQALGQGPEFLTYFNYEAQQDKSGLPNDRFSAERPEGSISTLTIQRTEQRDSAMYRCASSVLAGGPADTQYFGPGTRLTVL.

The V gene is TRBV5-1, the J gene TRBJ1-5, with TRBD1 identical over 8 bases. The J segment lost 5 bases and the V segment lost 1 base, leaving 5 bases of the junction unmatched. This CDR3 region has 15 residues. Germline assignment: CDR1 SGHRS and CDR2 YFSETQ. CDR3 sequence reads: CASSLSTGDDQPQHF. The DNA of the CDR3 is TGCGCCAGCAGCTTGTCGACAGGGGACGATCAGCCCCAGCATTTT.

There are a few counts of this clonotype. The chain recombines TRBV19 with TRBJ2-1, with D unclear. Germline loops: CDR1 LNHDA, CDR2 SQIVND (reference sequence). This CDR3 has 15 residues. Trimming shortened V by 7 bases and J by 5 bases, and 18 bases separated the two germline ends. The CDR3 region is CASNGLVALHNEQFF. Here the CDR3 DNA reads TGTGCCAGTAATGGGCTAGTTGCCCTGCACAATGAGCAGTTCTTC.

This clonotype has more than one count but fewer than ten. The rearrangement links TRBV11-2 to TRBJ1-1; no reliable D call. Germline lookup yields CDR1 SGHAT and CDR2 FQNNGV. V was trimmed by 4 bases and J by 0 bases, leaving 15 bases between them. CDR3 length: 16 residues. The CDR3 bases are TGTGCCAGCAGCTCCACGAGTCGGAACATGAACACTGAAGCTTTCTTT. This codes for CASSSTSRNMNTEAFF.

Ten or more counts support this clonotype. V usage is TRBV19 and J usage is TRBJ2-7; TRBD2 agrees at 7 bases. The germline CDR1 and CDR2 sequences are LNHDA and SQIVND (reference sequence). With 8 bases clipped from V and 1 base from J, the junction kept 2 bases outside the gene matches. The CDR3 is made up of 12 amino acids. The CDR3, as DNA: TGTGCCAGTCAGGGAGGGTCCTACGAGCAGTACTTC. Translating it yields CASQGGSYEQYF.

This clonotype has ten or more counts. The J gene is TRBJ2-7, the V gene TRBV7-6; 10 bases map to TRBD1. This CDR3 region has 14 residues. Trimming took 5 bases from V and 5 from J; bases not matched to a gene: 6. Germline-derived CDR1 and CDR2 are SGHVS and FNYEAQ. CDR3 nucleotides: TGTGCCAGCAGCCCTAGACAGGGGGCCCACGAGCAGTACTTC. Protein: CASSPRQGAHEQYF.

The CDR3 region is CASSSTATGSNEQFF. The CDR3 DNA sequence: TGTGCCAGCAGTTCGACAGCCACTGGAAGCAATGAGCAGTTCTTC. The chain combines TRBV28 with TRBJ2-1; tentative D call: TRBD1 (5 bases). This CDR3 has 15 amino acids. The ends were cut back, 4 bases at V and 6 bases at J, with 16 bases in the middle. Germline CDR1 MDHEN, CDR2 SYDVKM.

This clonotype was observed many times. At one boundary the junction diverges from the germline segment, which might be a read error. As DNA, the CDR3 is TGTGCCAGCAGCTTAACGGGCATGAACGGACACTTC. This sequence encodes CASSLTGMNGHF. This chain links TRBV7-3 with TRBJ2-1; possibly TRBD1 for D (5 bases). This CDR3 has 12 residues. Per germline, CDR1 SGHTA and CDR2 FQGTGA.

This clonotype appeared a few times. CDR3 sequence: CASSPVLTRTYEQYF. The CDR3, as DNA: TGCGCCAGCAGCCCAGTCCTCACTAGGACCTACGAGCAGTACTTC. This sequence joins TRBV5-1 and TRBJ2-7, with TRBD2 as a possible D gene (5 bases). V was trimmed by 4 bases and J by 2 bases, leaving 16 bases between them. This CDR3 has 15 residues. Germline V gene sequence: CDR1 SGHRS, CDR2 YFSETQ.

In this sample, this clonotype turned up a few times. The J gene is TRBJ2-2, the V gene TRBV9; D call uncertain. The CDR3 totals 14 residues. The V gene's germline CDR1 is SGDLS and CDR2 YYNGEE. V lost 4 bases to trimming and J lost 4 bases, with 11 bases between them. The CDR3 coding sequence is TGTGCCAGCAGCCCCACTGTGTCCACCGGGGAGCTGTTTTTT. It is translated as CASSPTVSTGELFF. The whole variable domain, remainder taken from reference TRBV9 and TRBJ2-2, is DSGVTQTPKHLITATGQRVTLRCSPRSGDLSVYWYQQSLDQGLQFLIQYYNGEERAKGNILERFSAQQFPDLHSELNLSSLELGDSALYFCASSPTVSTGELFFGEGSRLTVL.

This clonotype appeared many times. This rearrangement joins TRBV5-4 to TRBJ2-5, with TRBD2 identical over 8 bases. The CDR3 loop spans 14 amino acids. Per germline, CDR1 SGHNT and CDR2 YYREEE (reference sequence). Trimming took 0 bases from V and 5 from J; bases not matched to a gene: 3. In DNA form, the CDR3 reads TGTGCCAGCAGCTTGGAGCGGGAGTGGGAGACCCAGTACTTC. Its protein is CASSLEREWETQYF.

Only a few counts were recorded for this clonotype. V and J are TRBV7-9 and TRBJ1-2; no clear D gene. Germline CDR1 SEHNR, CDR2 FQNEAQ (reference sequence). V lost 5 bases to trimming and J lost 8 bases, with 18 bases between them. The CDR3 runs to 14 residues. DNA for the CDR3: TGTGCCAGCAGCCTATCCGGGCCCCCGGCCGGCTACACCTTC. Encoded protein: CASSLSGPPAGYTF.

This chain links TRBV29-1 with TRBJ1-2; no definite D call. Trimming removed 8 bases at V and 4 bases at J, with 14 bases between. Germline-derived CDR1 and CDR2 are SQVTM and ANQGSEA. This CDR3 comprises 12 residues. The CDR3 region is CSLQKGFYGYTF. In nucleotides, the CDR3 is TGCAGCTTACAGAAAGGGTTCTATGGCTACACCTTC.

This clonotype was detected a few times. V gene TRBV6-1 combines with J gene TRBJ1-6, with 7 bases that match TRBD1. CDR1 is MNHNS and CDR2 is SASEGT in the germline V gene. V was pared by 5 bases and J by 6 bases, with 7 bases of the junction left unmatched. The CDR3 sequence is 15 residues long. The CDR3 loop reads CASSRGDSPNSPLHF. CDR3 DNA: TGTGCCAGCAGTAGGGGGGACAGCCCTAATTCACCCCTCCACTTT.

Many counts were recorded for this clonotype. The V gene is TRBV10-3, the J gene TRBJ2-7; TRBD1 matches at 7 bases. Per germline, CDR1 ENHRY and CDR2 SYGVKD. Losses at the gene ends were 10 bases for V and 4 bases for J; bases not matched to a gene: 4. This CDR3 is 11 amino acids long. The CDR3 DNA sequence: TGTGCCACCCAGGGGGAATACGAGCAGTACTTC. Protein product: CATQGEYEQYF.

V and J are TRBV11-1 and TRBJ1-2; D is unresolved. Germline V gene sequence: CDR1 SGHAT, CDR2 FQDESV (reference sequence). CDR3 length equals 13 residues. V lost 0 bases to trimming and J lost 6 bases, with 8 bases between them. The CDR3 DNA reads TGTGCCAGCAGCTTAGCGGACGCGGATGGCTACACCTTC. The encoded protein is CASSLADADGYTF. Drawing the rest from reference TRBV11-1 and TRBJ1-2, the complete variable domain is EAEVAQSPRYKITEKSQAVAFWCDPISGHATLYWYRQILGQGPELLVQFQDESVVDDSQLPKDRFSAERLKGVDSTLKIQPAELGDSAMYLCASSLADADGYTFGSGTRLTVV.